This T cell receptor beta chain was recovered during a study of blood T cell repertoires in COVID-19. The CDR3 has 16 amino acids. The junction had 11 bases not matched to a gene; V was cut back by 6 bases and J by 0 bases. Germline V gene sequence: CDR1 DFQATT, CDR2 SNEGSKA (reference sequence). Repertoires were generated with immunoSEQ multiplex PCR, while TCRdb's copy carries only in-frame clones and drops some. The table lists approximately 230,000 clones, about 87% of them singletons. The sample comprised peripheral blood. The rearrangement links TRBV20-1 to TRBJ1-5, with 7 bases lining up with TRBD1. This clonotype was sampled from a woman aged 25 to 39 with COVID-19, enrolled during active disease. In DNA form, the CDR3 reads TGCAGTGCCAGTTGGACAGGCAGATATAGCAATCAGCCCCAGCATTTT. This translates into CSASWTGRYSNQPQHF.